This entry lists 26 T cell receptor beta chains sequenced from one sample in a study of CD8 T cells in ankylosing spondylitis. TCRdb called the 5' RACE reads again in MiXCR, with one record for every CDR3 protein. The repertoire holds roughly 190,000 distinct CDR3 sequences, with roughly 13% as singletons. Source material: blood, either unsorted or a sorted T cell fraction (not recorded which). All receptors come from a male donor with ankylosing spondylitis or in good health (not recorded which).

This clonotype was seen only a few times. The chain employs TRBV28 and TRBJ2-5; D is undetermined. The germline V gene encodes CDR1 MDHEN and CDR2 SYDVKM. The CDR3 sequence is 16 residues long. Trimming stripped 2 bases from V and 5 bases from J, with 18 bases between. CDR3 bases: TGTGCCAGCAGTTTACCTTCTGCAGGCCAAGGGGAGACCCAGTACTTC. It specifies CASSLPSAGQGETQYF.

This clonotype was seen at least ten times. This sequence joins TRBV7-8 and TRBJ2-5; D call uncertain. V gave up 2 bases and J gave up 5 bases, with 6 bases separating them. Germline CDR1 and CDR2: SGHVS and FQNEAQ. The CDR3 contains 12 residues. CDR3 DNA: TGTGCCAGCAGCTTATCTGGGGAGACCCAGTACTTC. It translates to CASSLSGETQYF.

This rearrangement joins TRBV9 to TRBJ2-1; 10 bases line up with TRBD1. The CDR3 is made up of 15 amino acids. Germline values: CDR1 SGDLS, CDR2 YYNGEE. The trim removed 4 bases at V and 6 bases at J, leaving 7 bases unmatched. Here the CDR3 DNA reads TGTGCCAGCAGCTCACCGGGACAGGGGATCAATGAGCAGTTCTTC. Translated, it gives CASSSPGQGINEQFF.

This clonotype was counted a few times. The chain carries TRBV12-3 or TRBV12-4 and TRBJ2-1; possibly TRBD2 for D (6 bases). V was cut by 7 bases and J by 6 bases, with 13 bases left in between. The CDR3 totals 13 residues. Written as DNA, the CDR3 is TGTGCCAGCAAACGGGAGATGGGCAATGAGCAGTTCTTC. Its protein product is CASKREMGNEQFF.

This clonotype has only a few counts. This chain joins TRBV12-3 or TRBV12-4 and TRBJ2-5; 7 positions match TRBD1. V was pared by 7 bases and J by 5 bases, with 7 bases of the junction left unmatched. CDR3 size: 13 residues. CDR3 nucleotides: TGTGCCAGCACCGGACAGGCACGGGAGACCCAGTACTTC. The encoded protein is CASTGQARETQYF.

This clonotype was detected only a few times. The chain employs TRBV2 and TRBJ1-2, with 7 bases fitting TRBD1. V shed 5 bases and J 2 bases; nucleotides not matched to a gene: 8. Germline CDR1 and CDR2: SNHLY and FYNNEI. The CDR3 has 15 residues. The chain's CDR3 is CASSRRQGRNYGYTF. The CDR3 DNA sequence: TGTGCCAGCAGTCGACGACAGGGCAGGAACTATGGCTACACCTTC.

This clonotype was picked up a small number of times. The rearrangement uses TRBV3-1 and TRBJ2-4; D may be TRBD1 (6 bases). The CDR3 length is 16 residues. Germline CDR1 reads LGHDT; CDR2 reads YNNKEL (reference sequence). V was clipped by 4 bases and J by 0 bases, with 13 bases between them. The CDR3 sequence is CASSPFDRLAKNIQYF. The CDR3 DNA follows: TGTGCCAGCAGCCCCTTTGACAGGCTAGCCAAAAACATTCAGTACTTC.

The chain joins TRBV5-4 to TRBJ2-1, with 9 bases aligning to TRBD2. Trimming removed 3 bases from V and 7 bases from J; junction bases left unmatched: 14. The germline gives CDR1 SGHNT, CDR2 YYREEE (reference sequence). This CDR3 region has 17 residues. In DNA form, the CDR3 reads TGTGCCAGCAGCTCCGCCCTCTGGCGGGGGGGGGGAAATGAGCAGTTCTTC. Translated: CASSSALWRGGGNEQFF. Based on the CDR3 plus reference TRBV5-4 and TRBJ2-1, the full variable domain is ETGVTQSPTHLIKTRGQQVTLRCSSQSGHNTVSWYQQALGQGPQFIFQYYREEENGRGNFPPRFSGLQFPNYSSELNVNALELDDSALYLCASSSALWRGGGNEQFFGPGTRLTVL.

This clonotype was found a few times. The rearrangement links TRBV12-3 or TRBV12-4 to TRBJ2-2; 10 bases align to TRBD2. The CDR3 consists of 15 residues. The J segment lost 6 bases and the V segment lost 5 bases, leaving 6 bases of the junction unmatched. CDR3 nucleotides: TGTGCCAGCAGTGAAAGCGGGGGGGTTCCCGGGGAGCTGTTTTTT. Protein: CASSESGGVPGELFF.

The chain uses TRBV4-1 and TRBJ1-2, with D uncertain. The CDR3 consists of 15 residues. Trimming stripped 2 bases from V and 4 bases from J, with 14 bases between. Germline V lookup: CDR1 MGHRA, CDR2 YSYEKL. The CDR3 DNA follows: TGCGCCAGCAGCCAATATCTAACCGGGTCCTATGGCTACACCTTC. Translation: CASSQYLTGSYGYTF.

This clonotype has just a few counts. The rearrangement joins TRBV3-1 to TRBJ2-3; D remains ambiguous. The CDR3 is 15 amino acids. V lost 4 bases to trimming and J lost 2 bases, with 13 bases between them. CDR1 is LGHDT and CDR2 is YNNKEL in the germline V gene (reference sequence). For the CDR3, the DNA is TGTGCCAGCAGCCTCCTCTACCCCCCCACAGATACGCAGTATTTT. This sequence encodes CASSLLYPPTDTQYF.

This clonotype was counted only a few times. The chain combines TRBV4-1 with TRBJ2-1, with D tentatively TRBD1 or TRBD2 (5 bases each). V lost 3 bases to trimming and J lost 14 bases, with 14 bases between them. The CDR3 is made up of 12 amino acids. CDR1 and CDR2 from the germline V gene are MGHRA and YSYEKL. CDR3 bases: TGCGCCAGCAGCCAGGACCGGGACCGCGAGTTCTTC. Translated, it gives CASSQDRDREFF.

This rearrangement joins TRBV9 to TRBJ2-3, with TRBD2 identical over 9 bases. Per the germline V gene, CDR1 is SGDLS and CDR2 is YYNGEE. The junction had 9 bases not matched to a gene; V was cut back by 1 base and J by 0 bases. The CDR3 runs 18 residues. The CDR3 loop is CASSVKAGGGPSTDTQYF. CDR3 bases: TGTGCCAGCAGCGTAAAGGCGGGGGGGGGTCCTAGCACAGATACGCAGTATTTT.

Concerning this clonotype itself: The germline gene is not matched at one end of the junction; a read error may be the cause. This chain connects TRBV6-4 to TRBJ2-1; possibly TRBD1 for D (6 bases). This CDR3 is built from 14 residues. Germline lookup yields CDR1 MRHNA and CDR2 SNTAGT. This CDR3 reads CAGRGTGLTNEQFF. CDR3 in DNA: TGTGCCGGCAGAGGCACAGGGTTAACAAATGAGCAGTTCTTC.

This clonotype has more than one count but fewer than ten. The chain carries TRBV12-3 or TRBV12-4 and TRBJ2-1; 10 bases fit TRBD2. V shed 5 bases, J shed 10 bases, and the junction held 8 bases outside the gene matches. The CDR3 is made up of 14 amino acids. The CDR3: CASSPSGGAGEQFF. The CDR3 nucleotides read TGTGCCAGCAGTCCGAGCGGGGGGGCGGGGGAGCAGTTCTTC.

The rearrangement joins TRBV2 to TRBJ2-5; D is unresolved. V was cut by 4 bases and J by 3 bases, with 6 bases left in between. The CDR3 runs 12 residues. Germline values: CDR1 SNHLY, CDR2 FYNNEI. CDR3 coding DNA: TGTGCCAGCAGTGCAAAAGAAGAGACCCAGTACTTC. Translation gives CASSAKEETQYF.

The chain couples TRBV11-2 to TRBJ2-1, with 14 bases matching TRBD2. The CDR3 spans 20 residues. The V segment lost 4 bases and the J segment 0 bases; nucleotides outside the gene matches: 11. Germline V lookup: CDR1 SGHAT, CDR2 FQNNGV. CDR3 region: CASSWGLAGESSSSYNEQFF. The CDR3 region has the DNA TGTGCCAGCAGCTGGGGACTAGCGGGAGAGTCCTCAAGCTCCTACAATGAGCAGTTCTTC.

A word on this clonotype: The CDR3 does not close with the conserved phenylalanine or tryptophan, likely indicating a read error. The gene calls are TRBV11-2 and TRBJ2-7; maybe TRBD1 (5 bases). V was trimmed by 5 bases and J by 5 bases, leaving 19 bases between them. Germline CDR1 reads SGHAT; CDR2 reads FQNNGV. The length of the CDR3 is 15 residues. The CDR3 DNA reads as TGTGCCAGCAGCCACTGGACAACCAAAGGCGACGAGCAGTACTAC. Protein: CASSHWTTKGDEQYY.

The chain couples TRBV7-2 to TRBJ2-7, with D possibly called TRBD1 or TRBD2 (5 bases each). The V end lost 3 bases, the J end lost 6 bases, and 18 bases lay between the germline ends. Germline V lookup: CDR1 SGHTA, CDR2 FQGNSA. This CDR3 spans 15 amino acids. The CDR3 is CASSFPGTYRSEQYF. For the CDR3, the DNA is TGTGCCAGCAGCTTCCCCGGGACCTATCGGTCCGAGCAGTACTTC.

This clonotype was seen more than once but under ten times. This rearrangement joins TRBV7-8 to TRBJ2-7, with D uncertain. This CDR3 is 14 amino acids long. CDR1 and CDR2 from the germline V gene are SGHVS and FQNEAQ. V dropped 0 bases and J dropped 2 bases, with 8 bases sitting between them. CDR3 DNA: TGTGCCAGCAGCTTAGCCGGCAGGACCTACGAGCAGTACTTC. As protein: CASSLAGRTYEQYF.

This clonotype was counted a few times. J is TRBJ2-7 and V is TRBV27; 10 bases are a match to TRBD1. Germline V gene data show CDR1 as MNHEY and CDR2 as SMNVEV (reference sequence). The CDR3 extends over 14 amino acids. Germline trimming cut 6 bases from V and 2 bases from J; bases unmatched to any gene: 4. Written as DNA, the CDR3 is TGTGCCAGCAGGAAGACAGGGGGCACCTACGAGCAGTACTTC. Protein: CASRKTGGTYEQYF.

This clonotype has at least ten counts. The V call is TRBV7-8, the J call TRBJ2-7, with D perhaps matching TRBD1 (6 bases). V lost 4 bases, J lost 3 bases, and 13 bases lay in between. CDR3 length: 14 residues. Germline V lookup: CDR1 SGHVS, CDR2 FQNEAQ. CDR3 bases: TGTGCCAGCAGCTGGAACAGGGTTGACTACGAGCAGTACTTC. Its protein is CASSWNRVDYEQYF.

In DNA, the CDR3 is TGTGCCCCCCGGGGGGGAGTAGCGGGGAAATTCTACAATGAGCAGTTCTTC. This gives the protein CAPRGGVAGKFYNEQFF. The chain combines TRBV11-2 with TRBJ2-1, with 8 bases fitting TRBD2. The length of the CDR3 is 17 residues. V gave up 11 bases and J gave up 3 bases; unmatched junction bases: 18. CDR1 SGHAT and CDR2 FQNNGV come from the germline V gene.

This clonotype was seen many times. The chain employs TRBV7-9 and TRBJ2-1; D possibly uses TRBD1 or TRBD2 (5 bases each). The germline gives CDR1 SEHNR, CDR2 FQNEAQ (reference sequence). CDR3 length equals 15 residues. The ends were cut back, 4 bases at V and 2 bases at J, with 12 bases in the middle. The CDR3 bases are TGTGCCAGCAGCTCACCGAGGGGCCCCTACAATGAGCAGTTCTTC. It yields the protein CASSSPRGPYNEQFF.

There are many counts of this clonotype. This chain links TRBV7-9 with TRBJ2-3; a possible D gene is TRBD2 (6 bases). With 5 bases removed from V and 2 bases from J, the gap between germline ends came to 14 bases. Germline CDR1 SEHNR, CDR2 FQNEAQ (reference sequence). The CDR3 runs 15 residues. In nucleotides, the CDR3 is TGTGCCAGCAGCCCGCGGGACGGAAACACAGATACGCAGTATTTT. This gives the protein CASSPRDGNTDTQYF.

This clonotype was counted a few times. The V call is TRBV7-9, the J call TRBJ2-2; possibly TRBD2 for D (6 bases). The CDR3 is made up of 15 amino acids. Trimming removed 5 bases at V and 2 bases at J, with 12 bases between. CDR1 is SEHNR, CDR2 FQNEAQ, per germline (reference sequence). CDR3 in amino acids: CASSPTSLNTGELFF. The CDR3 coding sequence is TGTGCCAGCAGCCCAACTAGCCTTAACACCGGGGAGCTGTTTTTT.